This T cell receptor (beta chain) came from a study of T cells in Graves' hyperthyroidism and ophthalmopathy. Study conclusions and caveats: Ophthalmopathy was separated from stable hyperthyroidism by a 13 V-J model.

Template material for amplifying TCR beta CDR3 regions consisted of RNA transcripts. Primed by the HTBI set, a first-round RT-PCR was run on the TCR CDR3. Each CDR3 protein gets one entry after TCRdb re-called the multiplex PCR reads with MiXCR. The sample contains 600,000 or so distinct CDR3 sequences, about a sixth of which appear only once. This clonotype was seen only a few times. Antigen specificity is unknown. Hyperthyroidism of Graves' type that showed no ophthalmopathy progression within 18 months was stable. The clonotype comes from a woman aged 30 to 39 with Graves' hyperthyroidism. Material: blood.

Here the CDR3 reads CATSDLKTPSEEQFF. CDR3 bases: TGTGCCACCAGTGATTTGAAGACCCCGTCTGAAGAGCAGTTCTTC. This sequence joins TRBV24-1 and TRBJ2-1; D is uncertain. Germline CDR1 reads KGHDR; CDR2 reads SFDVKD. The CDR3 is 15 residues long. Trimming removed 0 bases from V and 10 bases from J, with 15 bases in between.